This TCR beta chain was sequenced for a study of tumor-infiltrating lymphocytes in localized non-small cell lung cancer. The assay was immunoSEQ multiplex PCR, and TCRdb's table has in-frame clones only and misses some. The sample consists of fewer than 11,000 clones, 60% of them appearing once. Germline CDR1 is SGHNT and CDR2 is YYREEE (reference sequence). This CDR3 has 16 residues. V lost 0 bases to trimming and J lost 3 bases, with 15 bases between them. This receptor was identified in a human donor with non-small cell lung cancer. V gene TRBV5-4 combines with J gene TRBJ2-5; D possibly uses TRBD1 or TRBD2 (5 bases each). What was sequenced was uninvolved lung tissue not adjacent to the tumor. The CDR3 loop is CASSLAEGKGKETQYF. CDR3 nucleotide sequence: TGTGCCAGCAGCTTGGCCGAGGGGAAGGGGAAAGAGACCCAGTACTTC.